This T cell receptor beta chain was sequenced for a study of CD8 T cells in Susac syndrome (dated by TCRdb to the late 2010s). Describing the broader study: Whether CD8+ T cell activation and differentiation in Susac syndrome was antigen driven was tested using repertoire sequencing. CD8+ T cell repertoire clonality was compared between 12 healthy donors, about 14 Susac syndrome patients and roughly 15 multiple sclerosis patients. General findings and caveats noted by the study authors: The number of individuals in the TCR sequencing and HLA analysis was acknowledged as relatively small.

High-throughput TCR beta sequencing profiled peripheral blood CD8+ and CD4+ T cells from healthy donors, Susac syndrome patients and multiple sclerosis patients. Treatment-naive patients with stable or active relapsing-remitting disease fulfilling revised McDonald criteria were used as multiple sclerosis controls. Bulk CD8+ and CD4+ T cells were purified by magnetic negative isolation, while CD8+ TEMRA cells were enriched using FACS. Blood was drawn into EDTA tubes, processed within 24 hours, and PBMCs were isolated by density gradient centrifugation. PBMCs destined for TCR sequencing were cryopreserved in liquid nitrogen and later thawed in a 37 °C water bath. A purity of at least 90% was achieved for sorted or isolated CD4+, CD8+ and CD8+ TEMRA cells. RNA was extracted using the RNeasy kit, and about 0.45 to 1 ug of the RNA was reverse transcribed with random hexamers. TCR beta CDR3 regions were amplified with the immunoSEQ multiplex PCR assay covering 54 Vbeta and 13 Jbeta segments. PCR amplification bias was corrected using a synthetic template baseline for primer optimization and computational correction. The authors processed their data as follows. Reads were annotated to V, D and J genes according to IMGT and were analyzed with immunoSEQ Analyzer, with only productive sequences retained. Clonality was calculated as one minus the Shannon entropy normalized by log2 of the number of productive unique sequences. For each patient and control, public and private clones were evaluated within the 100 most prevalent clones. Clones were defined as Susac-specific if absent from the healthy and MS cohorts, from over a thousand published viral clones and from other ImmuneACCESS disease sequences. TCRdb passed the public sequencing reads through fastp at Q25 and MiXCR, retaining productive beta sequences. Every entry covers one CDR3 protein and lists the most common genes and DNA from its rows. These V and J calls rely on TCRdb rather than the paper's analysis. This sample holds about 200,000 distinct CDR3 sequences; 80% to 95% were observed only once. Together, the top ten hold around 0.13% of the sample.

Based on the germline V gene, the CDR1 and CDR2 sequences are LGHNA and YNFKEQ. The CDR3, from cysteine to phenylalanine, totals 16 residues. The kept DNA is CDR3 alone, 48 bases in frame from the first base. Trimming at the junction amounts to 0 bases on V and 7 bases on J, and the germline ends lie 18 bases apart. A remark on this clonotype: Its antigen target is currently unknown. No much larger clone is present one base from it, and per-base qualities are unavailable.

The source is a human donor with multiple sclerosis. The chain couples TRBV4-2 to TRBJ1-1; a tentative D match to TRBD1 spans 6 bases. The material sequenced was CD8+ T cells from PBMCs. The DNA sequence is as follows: TGTGCCAGCAGCCAAGATGCAATCCTAGGACAGAATGAAGCTTTCTTT. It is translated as CASSQDAILGQNEAFF.